The count of the clone carrying this T cell receptor (beta chain) is one. Other nucleotide sequences from this sample produce the same CDR3. The table came from immunoSEQ multiplex PCR; TCRdb's copy has only in-frame clones and leaves some out. The sample lists about 98,000 clones; around 81% were seen once. The CDR3 extends over 15 amino acids. Germline V gene sequence: CDR1 SNHLY, CDR2 FYNNEI. V was clipped by 6 bases and J by 6 bases; unmatched bases: 12. The sample comes from a study of Ad26.COV2.S vaccination and SARS-CoV-2 variants. The sequenced sample was peripheral blood, obtained after recovery from COVID-19. The receptor was isolated from a human donor who had recovered from COVID-19. This sequence joins TRBV2 and TRBJ2-3; TRBD2 aligns across 7 bases. CDR3 DNA: TGTGCCAGCAGCGTACTGGCGGGGGAAGGGGATACGCAGTATTTT. It is translated as CASSVLAGEGDTQYF.